These T cell receptor beta chains were read from a single sample in a study of blood T cell repertoires in COVID-19. TCRdb's copy holds only in-frame clones and misses some; the assay was immunoSEQ multiplex PCR. The sample lists 250,000 or so clones, roughly 87% occurring once. Sample: peripheral blood. Receptors originate from a woman aged 40 to 55 who had recovered from COVID-19. CDR3s include the opening cysteine and the closing phenylalanine or tryptophan. A D gene is named only where the DNA matches it firmly. A clone size is listed for some rows: how often the clone was seen (once, few, many), or a class if it is expanded.

>15|NA|TRBJ2-1|TRBV19|NA
TGTGCCAGTAGTACCACCCGGGACTCCCGAGGTGCGCAGTTCTTC
CASSTTRDSRGAQFF
>14|NA|TRBJ2-3|TRBV7-9|NA
TGTGCCAGCAGCTTAGGAAGCAGCACAGATACGCAGTATTTT
CASSLGSSTDTQYF
>14|NA|TRBJ2-5|TRBV19|NA
TGTGCCAGTAGGGGGGGGGCAGCACAAGAGACCCAGTACTTC
CASRGGAAQETQYF
>13|NA|TRBJ2-3|TRBV2|NA
TGTGCCAGCAAGGACTACACCCCGGATACGCAGTATTTT
CASKDYTPDTQYF
>13|NA|TRBJ2-5|TRBV18|NA
TGTGCCAGCTCATCGTGGGAGGAAGAGACCCAGTACTTC
CASSSWEEETQYF
>16|TRBD1|TRBJ2-2|TRBV7-9|NA
TGTGCCAGCAGCTCCCCGGGCAGGGGGCGTATCGGGGAGCTGTTTTTT
CASSSPGRGRIGELFF
>16|NA|TRBJ2-2|TRBV18|NA
TGTGCCAGCTCACCCCTCTTGAGCGTGCATGCCGGGGAGCTGTTTTTT
CASSPLLSVHAGELFF
>14|NA|TRBJ1-2|TRBV7-9|NA
TGTGCCAGCAGCCCCGGGGGGGGCACCTATGGCTACACCTTC
CASSPGGGTYGYTF
>15|NA|TRBJ1-3|TRBV7-9|once
TGTGCCAGCAGCTTCTCCAGGACAGCTGGAAACACCATATATTTT
CASSFSRTAGNTIYF
>12|NA|TRBJ1-6|TRBV27|once
TGTGCCAGCAGTTTTTTCGGTTCACCCCTCCACTTT
CASSFFGSPLHF
>13|NA|TRBJ1-1|TRBV5-1|NA
TGCGCCAGCAAACCGCAGGTGAACACTGAAGCTTTCTTT
CASKPQVNTEAFF
>12|NA|TRBJ1-2|TRBV29-1|NA
TGCAGCGTGGGGGGTGATTACTATGGCTACACCTTC
CSVGGDYYGYTF
>16|TRBD2|TRBJ2-5|TRBV12-5|NA
TGTGCTAGTGGTCCCGGGACTAGCGGGGTTCAAGAGACCCAGTACTTC
CASGPGTSGVQETQYF
>16|TRBD2|TRBJ2-7|TRBV7-2|NA
TGTGCCAGCAGCTTGGATAGCGGGGGGTTAACCTACGAGCAGTACTTC
CASSLDSGGLTYEQYF
>16|NA|TRBJ1-1|TRBV5-1|once
TGCGCCAGCAGCCCACGACAGGCACTACAGAACACTGAAGCTTTCTTT
CASSPRQALQNTEAFF
>15|TRBD1|TRBJ1-3|TRBV4-1|NA
TGCGCCAGCAGCCGAGACAGGGGGACTGGAAACACCATATATTTT
CASSRDRGTGNTIYF
>15|TRBD1|TRBJ2-1|TRBV7-2|NA
TGTGCCAGCAGCTTATGGACAGGGCCCGACAATGAGCAGTTCTTC
CASSLWTGPDNEQFF
>16|TRBD1|TRBJ2-5|TRBV24-1|NA
TGTGCCACCAGTGACCAGACAGGGCGCACAGGAGAGACCCAGTACTTC
CATSDQTGRTGETQYF
>14|NA|TRBJ1-1|TRBV9|NA
TGTGCCAGCAGCGTAGTGGCCCAAAGCACTGAAGCTTTCTTT
CASSVVAQSTEAFF
>17|NA|TRBJ2-2|TRBV4-1|NA
TGCGCCAGCAGCCAAGGTCCAGCGGTAACGAACACCGGGGAGCTGTTTTTT
CASSQGPAVTNTGELFF
>16|NA|TRBJ2-2|TRBV6-1|NA
TGTGCCAGCAGTGAAATTGGGGGGGCCGACACCGGGGAGCTGTTTTTT
CASSEIGGADTGELFF
>14|NA|TRBJ2-1|TRBV2|NA
TGTGCCATTCAACCAGGACACGACTACAATGAGCAGTTCTTC
CAIQPGHDYNEQFF
>13|NA|TRBJ1-1|TRBV12-5|NA
TGTGCTAGCCACGGACAGAGAAACACTGAAGCTTTCTTT
CASHGQRNTEAFF
>14|TRBD2|TRBJ2-3|TRBV19|NA
TGTGCCAGTAGTATAGCGGGGGGGCGGAATACGCAGTATTTT
CASSIAGGRNTQYF